These 27 T cell receptor beta chains share one sample of origin, sequenced in a study of PD-1 blockade in classical Hodgkin lymphoma (dated by TCRdb to 2019 to 2021). The library was made by the immunoSEQ multiplex PCR assay. The clones in this table, taken by TCRdb from immuneACCESS, are in-frame only. Not every clone is retained; where verified, under half of the shortfall comes from an unresolved V gene, and the cause of the rest is unknown. Across this sample there are tens of thousands of clones, with around 79% seen only once. The top ten clones comprise approximately 18% of the sample. In the paper's terms, the time point label means: cycle 4 day 1 (C4D1), after 6 weeks of nivolumab. Every trial patient had relapsed after autologous stem cell transplantation, and cohorts A, B and C differed in prior brentuximab vedotin exposure. This material consisted of peripheral blood mononuclear cells (PBMCs), taken before the fourth cycle of nivolumab. All receptors come from a human donor with classical Hodgkin lymphoma.

V and J are TRBV4-3 and TRBJ1-6; D perhaps matches TRBD1 (5 bases). The length of the CDR3 is 16 residues. V was pared by 0 bases and J by 7 bases, with 13 bases between. The germline V gene encodes CDR1 LGHNA and CDR2 YSLEER. This chain's CDR3 is CASSQDPGVQNSPLHF. CDR3 nucleotide sequence: TGCGCCAGCAGCCAAGATCCGGGGGTACAGAATTCACCCCTCCACTTT.

The chain combines TRBV13 with TRBJ2-2; D gene unclear. The V and J ends lost 4 bases and 0 bases respectively, with 9 bases between them. The germline V gene encodes CDR1 PRHDT and CDR2 FYEKMQ (reference sequence). CDR3 size: 15 residues. The CDR3, as DNA: TGTGCCAGCAGCTCTCGAGTCGCGAACACCGGGGAGCTGTTTTTT. This codes for CASSSRVANTGELFF.

This clone was counted a few times. The CDR3 nucleotides are TGTGCCAGTGTGGAGCAGGGGGCTAACTATGGCTACACCTTC. It codes for CASVEQGANYGYTF. The V call is TRBV19, the J call TRBJ1-2; 7 nucleotides line up with TRBD1. V shed 8 bases and J 0 bases; nucleotides not matched to a gene: 6. Germline V gene lookup returns CDR1 LNHDA and CDR2 SQIVND (reference sequence). The CDR3 is made up of 14 amino acids.

The chain combines TRBV6-6 with TRBJ2-3; no reliable D call. Germline V CDR1 and CDR2: MNHNY, SVGAGI (reference sequence). The CDR3 is 12 residues long. V lost 4 bases and J 5 bases, leaving 7 bases between the germline ends. The CDR3 sequence: CASSLLEDTQYF. The CDR3 region has the DNA TGTGCCAGCAGTTTGCTTGAAGATACGCAGTATTTT.

The chain joins TRBV30 to TRBJ1-6; TRBD1 is a possible D gene (5 bases). The CDR3 contains 13 residues. The V gene's germline CDR1 is GTSNPN and CDR2 SVGIG (reference sequence). Trimming pared 3 bases from V and 10 bases from J, leaving 13 bases between. This CDR3 reads CAWSKLGDSPLHF. CDR3 bases: TGTGCCTGGAGCAAGTTGGGGGACTCACCCCTCCACTTT.

Only one count was recorded for this clone. This chain connects TRBV28 to TRBJ2-1; D is unresolved. The CDR3 contains 13 residues. Germline V gene data show CDR1 as MDHEN and CDR2 as SYDVKM. V was trimmed by 5 bases and J by 7 bases, leaving 12 bases between them. The CDR3 reads CASSPRLGNEQFF. The DNA of the CDR3 is TGTGCCAGCAGTCCCCGGCTGGGAAATGAGCAGTTCTTC.

The V call is TRBV6-1, the J call TRBJ2-1; 8 bases match TRBD2. The CDR3 totals 17 residues. Germline lookup yields CDR1 MNHNS and CDR2 SASEGT. V was clipped by 1 base and J by 0 bases; unmatched bases: 5. This chain's CDR3 is CASSEGGGSSSYNEQFF. Here the CDR3 DNA reads TGTGCCAGCAGTGAAGGCGGGGGGTCCAGCTCCTACAATGAGCAGTTCTTC.

The chain carries TRBV27 and TRBJ1-6, with TRBD1 identical over 7 bases. Germline CDR1 reads MNHEY; CDR2 reads SMNVEV (reference sequence). This CDR3 spans 14 amino acids. Trimming removed 3 bases from V and 9 bases from J; junction bases left unmatched: 5. CDR3 nucleotides: TGTGCCAGCAGTTTGGACAGGTTAGGTTCACCCCTCCACTTT. Protein sequence: CASSLDRLGSPLHF.

The rearrangement uses TRBV5-1 and TRBJ1-4; perhaps TRBD1 as D (5 bases). The CDR3 consists of 13 residues. Germline CDR1 reads SGHRS; CDR2 reads YFSETQ. Trimming stripped 2 bases from V and 5 bases from J, with 7 bases between. CDR3 nucleotides: TGCGCCAGCAGCTTAACAGGAAATGAAAAACTGTTTTTT. Protein sequence: CASSLTGNEKLFF.

The chain is built from TRBV6-1 and TRBJ2-1, with D perhaps matching TRBD2 (6 bases). The CDR3 has 13 residues. The V gene lost 6 bases and the J gene lost 14 bases, with 20 bases spanning the gap. The germline V gene has CDR1 MNHNS and CDR2 SASEGT. The CDR3 DNA is TGTGCCAGCAGCGGGGAATGGGGGGAAGAGGAGTTCTTC. Protein sequence: CASSGEWGEEEFF.

This chain connects TRBV4-1 to TRBJ2-5, with 8 nucleotides matching TRBD2. CDR1 and CDR2 from the germline V gene are MGHRA and YSYEKL. The CDR3 has 16 residues. The ends lost 3 bases at V and 5 bases at J; junction bases unmatched: 11. This CDR3 reads CASSQNDGGAWETQYF. The CDR3 nucleotides read TGCGCCAGCAGCCAGAACGACGGGGGGGCCTGGGAGACCCAGTACTTC.

A few counts support this clone. This sample includes further DNA sequences coding for the same CDR3. This rearrangement joins TRBV18 to TRBJ2-3; D is ambiguous. V lost 2 bases and J lost 4, with 7 bases in between. The CDR3 loop spans 13 amino acids. Germline-derived CDR1 and CDR2 are KGHSH and LQKENI. CDR3 protein: CASSPTVSDTQYF. The CDR3 DNA sequence: TGTGCCAGCTCACCAACAGTATCAGATACGCAGTATTTT.

This chain connects TRBV18 to TRBJ2-5; D not resolved. The CDR3 is 13 amino acids. Between the trimmed V and J ends, which lost 4 bases and 4 bases, there was a span of 10 bases. The V gene's germline CDR1 is KGHSH and CDR2 LQKENI. The CDR3 coding sequence is TGTGCCAGCTCACGTAGTCGGACAGAGACCCAGTACTTC. This codes for CASSRSRTETQYF.

This chain uses TRBV10-3 with TRBJ2-3, with TRBD2 matching 13 bases. The CDR3 loop spans 18 amino acids. Germline CDR1 and CDR2: ENHRY and SYGVKD. V lost 0 bases to trimming and J lost 4 bases; unmatched junction nucleotides: 7. The CDR3 reads CAISESLTSGGFSDTQYF. The CDR3 region has the DNA TGTGCCATCAGTGAGTCCCTGACTAGCGGGGGGTTCTCAGATACGCAGTATTTT.

The gene calls are TRBV5-8 and TRBJ1-1; 7 bases agree with TRBD1. J lost 4 bases, V lost 6 bases, and 12 bases had no gene match. Germline V gene lookup returns CDR1 SGHTS and CDR2 YDEGEE. This CDR3 has 15 residues. The CDR3 DNA reads TGTGCCAGCAACGACAGGGAGGGGTGGGGCACTGAAGCTTTCTTT. Translated, it gives CASNDREGWGTEAFF.

This clone has a single count. This sequence joins TRBV4-1 and TRBJ2-1; 7 bases align to TRBD1. Germline V gives CDR1 MGHRA, CDR2 YSYEKL. This CDR3 contains 15 residues. With V trimmed by 1 base and J by 14 bases, 14 bases remained unmatched. The CDR3 nucleotides read TGCGCCAGCAGCCAAGGGACTTATCTGGATGGGACAGAGTTCTTC. This encodes CASSQGTYLDGTEFF.

This chain uses TRBV6-6 with TRBJ2-6; a weak D match, TRBD1 (6 bases). This CDR3 contains 14 residues. The ends were cut back, 6 bases at V and 2 bases at J, with 8 bases in the middle. Germline V gene lookup returns CDR1 MNHNY and CDR2 SVGAGI (reference sequence). CDR3 region: CASSYRAGANVLTF. The CDR3, as DNA: TGTGCCAGCAGCTACAGGGCTGGGGCCAACGTCCTGACTTTC.

The genes are TRBV5-1 and TRBJ2-3; maybe TRBD2 (5 bases). The germline CDR1 and CDR2 sequences are SGHRS and YFSETQ. The CDR3 sequence is 14 residues long. V lost 6 bases to trimming and J lost 3 bases, with 14 bases between them. This CDR3 reads CASTYGESTDTQYF. DNA of the CDR3: TGCGCCAGCACCTATGGGGAGTCTACAGATACGCAGTATTTT.

V and J are TRBV7-9 and TRBJ1-2; D ambiguous. The ends were cut back, 7 bases at V and 3 bases at J, with 18 bases in the middle. This CDR3 region has 15 residues. Germline CDR1 reads SEHNR; CDR2 reads FQNEAQ (reference sequence). CDR3 bases: TGTGCCAGCACCCGATTGGAGGGAGTGGACTATGGCTACACCTTC. Amino acid sequence: CASTRLEGVDYGYTF. The entire variable domain, with the rest obtained from reference TRBV7-9 and TRBJ1-2, is as follows: DTGVSQNPRHKITKRGQNVTFRCDPISEHNRLYWYRQTLGQGPEFLTYFQNEAQLEKSRLLSDRFSAERPKGSFSTLEIQRTEQGDSAMYLCASTRLEGVDYGYTFGSGTRLTVV.

CDR3: CASSSRRNTEAFF. CDR3 coding DNA: TGTGCCAGCAGCTCCCGACGGAACACTGAAGCTTTCTTT. The chain couples TRBV7-2 to TRBJ1-1; D is unclear. Trimming cost V 4 bases and J 1 base, with 7 bases left between them. This CDR3 has 13 amino acids. CDR1 is SGHTA and CDR2 is FQGNSA in the germline V gene.

Only a few counts were recorded for this clone. The J gene is TRBJ2-2, the V gene TRBV5-1; 10 nucleotides line up with TRBD1. Per the germline V gene, CDR1 is SGHRS and CDR2 is YFSETQ. After removal of 5 bases from V and 6 bases from J, the junction contained 7 bases not matched to a gene. This CDR3 contains 15 residues. The CDR3 here is CASSGGTGAPGELFF. The DNA of the CDR3 is TGCGCCAGCAGTGGTGGGACAGGGGCTCCCGGGGAGCTGTTTTTT.

The rearrangement joins TRBV5-4 to TRBJ2-7, with D perhaps matching TRBD2 (5 bases). In germline, CDR1 is SGHNT, CDR2 YYREEE (reference sequence). Between the trimmed V and J ends, which lost 3 bases and 6 bases, there was a span of 10 bases. The CDR3 has 12 residues. CDR3 DNA: TGTGCCAGCAGCTCGAGGGTAGGCGAGCAGTACTTC. Its protein is CASSSRVGEQYF.

The chain links TRBV5-1 to TRBJ2-1, with TRBD2 matching over 14 bases. The CDR3 consists of 15 residues. Losses at the gene ends were 3 bases for V and 9 bases for J; bases not matched to a gene: 5. Looked up from germline, CDR1 is SGHRS and CDR2 is YFSETQ. CDR3 bases: TGCGCCAGCAGCTCAAGACTAGCGGGGGGGACTGAGCAGTTCTTC. Translated, it gives CASSSRLAGGTEQFF.

This chain joins TRBV6-6 and TRBJ1-2; D perhaps matches TRBD1 (6 bases). Germline V CDR1 and CDR2: MNHNY, SVGAGI (reference sequence). The CDR3 contains 14 residues. Trimming took 6 bases from V and 6 from J, leaving 17 bases between them. The DNA for the CDR3 is TGTGCCAGCAGCCGGGACACCCGACGGGATGGCTACACCTTC. Translation gives CASSRDTRRDGYTF.

This chain links TRBV5-1 with TRBJ2-2, with 7 bases that match TRBD1. The germline gives CDR1 SGHRS, CDR2 YFSETQ. The CDR3 covers 14 residues. V lost 4 bases and J lost 3; bases outside the gene matches: 3. CDR3 amino acids: CASSPGQDTGELFF. DNA for the CDR3: TGCGCCAGCAGCCCAGGACAGGACACCGGGGAGCTGTTTTTT.

The J gene is TRBJ2-3, the V gene TRBV2; TRBD2 matches 9 bases. The V and J ends lost 6 bases and 0 bases, in that order; junction bases with no gene match: 1. This CDR3 contains 14 residues. Germline loops: CDR1 SNHLY, CDR2 FYNNEI. The CDR3 spells CASRRGGSTDTQYF. The CDR3 coding sequence is TGTGCCAGCAGGCGGGGGGGGAGCACAGATACGCAGTATTTT.

The chain is built from TRBV9 and TRBJ1-6; 7 bases line up with TRBD1. The germline V gene has CDR1 SGDLS and CDR2 YYNGEE. This CDR3 has 15 amino acids. Trimming at V came to 2 bases and at J to 9 bases, leaving 8 bases not matched to a gene. The CDR3: CASSVFTGEGSPLHF. In DNA form, the CDR3 reads TGTGCCAGCAGCGTTTTTACAGGGGAGGGTTCACCCCTCCACTTT.